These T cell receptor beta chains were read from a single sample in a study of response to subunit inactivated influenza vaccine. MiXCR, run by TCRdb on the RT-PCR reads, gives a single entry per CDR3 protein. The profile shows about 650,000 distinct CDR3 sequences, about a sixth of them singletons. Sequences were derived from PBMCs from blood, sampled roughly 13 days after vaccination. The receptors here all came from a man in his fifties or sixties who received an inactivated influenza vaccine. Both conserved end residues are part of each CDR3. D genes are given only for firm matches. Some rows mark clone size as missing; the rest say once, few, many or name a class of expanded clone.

CDR3: CASSIRSGGETQYF
DNA: TGTGCCAGCAGCATTCGCTCAGGGGGCGAGACCCAGTACTTC
J: TRBJ2-5
V: TRBV7-9
D: TRBD1
size: .

CDR3: CASSSDGYTEAFF
DNA: TGTGCCAGCAGTTCGGACGGATACACTGAAGCTTTCTTT
J: TRBJ1-1
V: TRBV28
D: .
size: .

CDR3: CASSFSTTGVPGELFF
DNA: TGTGCCAGCAGTTTCTCGACCACCGGGGTTCCCGGGGAGCTGTTTTTT
J: TRBJ2-2
V: TRBV12-3/TRBV12-4
D: .
size: few

CDR3: CASSRLGSGSSYEQYF
DNA: TGCGCCAGCAGCCGTTTGGGGAGCGGGAGCTCCTACGAGCAGTACTTC
J: TRBJ2-7
V: TRBV5-1
D: TRBD2
size: few

CDR3: CASSLTVFGQGYEQYF
DNA: TGTGCCAGCAGCCTGACCGTCTTCGGACAGGGCTACGAGCAGTACTTC
J: TRBJ2-7
V: TRBV11-3
D: TRBD1
size: few

CDR3: CSARAYPGTAEAFF
DNA: TGCAGTGCTAGAGCCTACCCCGGGACAGCTGAAGCTTTCTTT
J: TRBJ1-1
V: TRBV20-1
D: TRBD1
size: few

CDR3: CASSRGIADTGELFF
DNA: TGTGCCAGCAGTCGTGGGATAGCGGACACCGGGGAGCTGTTTTTT
J: TRBJ2-2
V: TRBV25-1
D: .
size: many

CDR3: CASSQGGGGNTEAFF
DNA: TGTGCCAGCAGCCAGGGGGGAGGGGGCAACACTGAAGCTTTCTTT
J: TRBJ1-1
V: TRBV12-3/TRBV12-4
D: TRBD1
size: many

CDR3: CASSSTSVYEQYF
DNA: TGTGCCAGCAGCTCCACTAGCGTCTACGAGCAGTACTTC
J: TRBJ2-7
V: TRBV11-2
D: TRBD2
size: few

CDR3: CASSIRNRGAGYTF
DNA: TGTGCCAGCAGTATCCGAAACAGGGGTGCGGGCTACACCTTC
J: TRBJ1-2
V: TRBV12-3/TRBV12-4
D: TRBD1
size: many

CDR3: CSAEKTSFTDTQYF
DNA: TGCAGTGCTGAAAAGACTAGTTTCACCGATACGCAGTATTTT
J: TRBJ2-3
V: TRBV20-1
D: .
size: .

CDR3: CASSPQVFSAPLHF
DNA: TGTGCCAGCAGCCCACAGGTTTTTAGCGCACCCCTCCACTTT
J: TRBJ1-6
V: TRBV3-1
D: .
size: few

CDR3: CASSLFRGGPLYNEQFF
DNA: TGTGCCAGCAGTTTATTTCGGGGGGGGCCTCTCTACAATGAGCAGTTCTTC
J: TRBJ2-1
V: TRBV27
D: TRBD2
size: many

CDR3: CASSEQGNTGELFF
DNA: TGTGCCAGCAGTGAGCAGGGGAACACCGGGGAGCTGTTTTTT
J: TRBJ2-2
V: TRBV2
D: .
size: .

CDR3: CASSLPGDTDTQYF
DNA: TGTGCCAGCAGCCTACCGGGAGACACAGATACGCAGTATTTT
J: TRBJ2-3
V: TRBV5-8
D: .
size: few

CDR3: CSADRGSTGANVLTF
DNA: TGCAGTGCTGACAGGGGGTCTACCGGGGCCAACGTCCTGACTTTC
J: TRBJ2-6
V: TRBV20-1
D: TRBD1
size: .

CDR3: CSARTGLYEQYF
DNA: TGCAGCGCCAGGACAGGCCTCTACGAGCAGTACTTC
J: TRBJ2-7
V: TRBV29-1
D: TRBD1
size: many

CDR3: CSAEYGAGTEAFF
DNA: TGCAGTGCCGAATACGGGGCTGGCACTGAAGCTTTCTTT
J: TRBJ1-1
V: TRBV20-1
D: .
size: few

CDR3: CASSWAYEQYF
DNA: TGTGCCAGCAGTTGGGCCTACGAGCAGTACTTC
J: TRBJ2-7
V: TRBV28
D: .
size: many

CDR3: CASSNSGGPADTQYF
DNA: TGTGCCAGCAGCAATAGCGGGGGCCCGGCAGATACGCAGTATTTT
J: TRBJ2-3
V: TRBV9
D: TRBD2
size: .

CDR3: CASNALRDAANEQFF
DNA: TGTGCCAGCAACGCACTCCGGGACGCAGCTAATGAGCAGTTCTTC
J: TRBJ2-1
V: TRBV12-3/TRBV12-4
D: .
size: many

CDR3: CASSLGQGFTDTQYF
DNA: TGCGCCAGCAGCTTGGGACAGGGATTCACAGATACGCAGTATTTT
J: TRBJ2-3
V: TRBV5-1
D: TRBD1
size: many

CDR3: CASSRIFESYEQYF
DNA: TGTGCCAGCAGTCGAATTTTCGAGTCCTACGAGCAGTACTTC
J: TRBJ2-7
V: TRBV28
D: .
size: .

CDR3: CASSYTSRLGRKAFF
DNA: TGTGCCAGCAGTTACACTTCACGTCTCGGCAGAAAAGCTTTCTTT
J: TRBJ1-1
V: TRBV6-5
D: .
size: .

CDR3: CSARAPTLSTDTQYF
DNA: TGCAGTGCTAGAGCTCCGACCCTCAGCACAGATACGCAGTATTTT
J: TRBJ2-3
V: TRBV20-1
D: .
size: few

CDR3: CASSLLGPGIGELFF
DNA: TGTGCCAGCAGCTTACTAGGTCCGGGCATCGGGGAGCTGTTTTTT
J: TRBJ2-2
V: TRBV7-2
D: .
size: .

CDR3: CASVSRDEQFF
DNA: TGTGCCAGCGTGAGCAGGGACGAGCAGTTCTTC
J: TRBJ2-1
V: TRBV6-2/TRBV6-3
D: .
size: many

CDR3: CASSLSISSYNEQFF
DNA: TGTGCCAGCAGTTTGAGTATTAGCTCCTACAATGAGCAGTTCTTC
J: TRBJ2-1
V: TRBV28
D: .
size: .

CDR3: CASSYPGTGVETQYF
DNA: TGTGCCAGCAGTTATCCCGGGACAGGGGTAGAGACCCAGTACTTC
J: TRBJ2-5
V: TRBV6-5
D: TRBD1
size: many

CDR3: CASSPTDQSGANVLTF
DNA: TGTGCCAGCAGTCCGACAGACCAGTCTGGGGCCAACGTCCTGACTTTC
J: TRBJ2-6
V: TRBV2
D: .
size: .

CDR3: CASSLGDRAGWNEQFF
DNA: TGCGCCAGCAGCTTGGGAGACAGGGCGGGGTGGAATGAGCAGTTCTTC
J: TRBJ2-1
V: TRBV5-1
D: .
size: .

CDR3: CASSYKGLGNNEQFF
DNA: TGTGCCAGCAGTTACAAGGGGTTAGGGAACAATGAGCAGTTCTTC
J: TRBJ2-1
V: TRBV6-5
D: .
size: .

CDR3: CASSRTGGGYEQYF
DNA: TGTGCCAGCAGCCGGACAGGGGGCGGATACGAGCAGTACTTC
J: TRBJ2-7
V: TRBV28
D: TRBD1
size: few

CDR3: CASNRQGIGAYEQYF
DNA: TGTGCCAGCAATAGACAGGGGATAGGAGCCTACGAGCAGTACTTC
J: TRBJ2-7
V: TRBV2
D: TRBD1
size: .

CDR3: CSASTSGSPTGELFF
DNA: TGCAGTGCTTCTACTAGCGGGAGTCCGACCGGGGAGCTGTTTTTT
J: TRBJ2-2
V: TRBV20-1
D: TRBD2
size: .

CDR3: CASSLGVWGTDTQYF
DNA: TGTGCCAGCAGTTTAGGGGTTTGGGGCACAGATACGCAGTATTTT
J: TRBJ2-3
V: TRBV28
D: .
size: many

CDR3: CASSQEQGDSGANVLTF
DNA: TGTGCCAGCAGCCAAGAACAGGGAGACTCTGGGGCCAACGTCCTGACTTTC
J: TRBJ2-6
V: TRBV4-2
D: .
size: .

CDR3: CSARDLRALNLQETQYF
DNA: TGCAGTGCTAGAGATCTTCGGGCACTTAACCTCCAAGAGACCCAGTACTTC
J: TRBJ2-5
V: TRBV20-1
D: .
size: .

CDR3: CASSEGQLETQYF
DNA: TGTGCCAGCAGTGAAGGGCAGTTGGAGACCCAGTACTTC
J: TRBJ2-5
V: TRBV2
D: .
size: .

CDR3: CSVVDREKLFF
DNA: TGCAGCGTTGTCGACAGGGAAAAACTGTTTTTT
J: TRBJ1-4
V: TRBV29-1
D: .
size: .

CDR3: CASSPDISLNEQYF
DNA: TGTGCCAGCAGCCCGGACATTTCCTTAAACGAGCAGTACTTC
J: TRBJ2-7
V: TRBV7-9
D: .
size: few

CDR3: CASNDGDRVYNEQFF
DNA: TGTGCCAGCAACGATGGGGACAGGGTATACAATGAGCAGTTCTTC
J: TRBJ2-1
V: TRBV28
D: TRBD1
size: .

CDR3: CASRGGGSNYEQYF
DNA: TGTGCCAGCAGAGGGGGGGGCTCAAATTACGAGCAGTACTTC
J: TRBJ2-7
V: TRBV6-1
D: .
size: .

CDR3: CSARDPVGVFF
DNA: TGCAGTGCTAGAGATCCGGTGGGTGTCTTCTTT
J: TRBJ1-1
V: TRBV20-1
D: .
size: .

CDR3: CASSPGVHEQYF
DNA: TGTGCCAGCAGCCCCGGGGTCCACGAGCAGTACTTC
J: TRBJ2-7
V: TRBV12-3/TRBV12-4
D: .
size: few

CDR3: CASSSNGFLGQYF
DNA: TGTGCCAGCAGCTCCAACGGATTTTTGGGGCAGTACTTC
J: TRBJ2-7
V: TRBV6-1
D: .
size: few

CDR3: CASSLLGNQPQHF
DNA: TGTGCCAGCAGTTTATTGGGGAATCAGCCCCAGCATTTT
J: TRBJ1-5
V: TRBV12-3/TRBV12-4
D: .
size: many

CDR3: CSARGTGYSNQPQHF
DNA: TGCAGTGCTAGGGGGACAGGATATAGCAATCAGCCCCAGCATTTT
J: TRBJ1-5
V: TRBV20-1
D: TRBD1
size: many

CDR3: CASAPAGQGAYEQYF
DNA: TGTGCCAGCGCCCCGGCGGGACAGGGTGCTTACGAGCAGTACTTC
J: TRBJ2-7
V: TRBV27
D: TRBD1
size: .

CDR3: CASSVVANGEKLFF
DNA: TGTGCCAGCAGCGTAGTGGCGAACGGAGAAAAACTGTTTTTT
J: TRBJ1-4
V: TRBV9
D: .
size: few

CDR3: CAISGVFDSGIDATNEKLFF
DNA: TGTGCCATCAGTGGAGTGTTCGACAGCGGTATCGACGCAACTAATGAAAAACTGTTTTTT
J: TRBJ1-4
V: TRBV10-3
D: .
size: .

CDR3: CASSLLKWPYEQYF
DNA: TGTGCCAGCAGCTTATTAAAATGGCCCTACGAGCAGTACTTC
J: TRBJ2-7
V: TRBV7-2
D: .
size: .

CDR3: CASSWHRGNTEAFF
DNA: TGTGCCAGCAGTTGGCACAGGGGGAACACTGAAGCTTTCTTT
J: TRBJ1-1
V: TRBV12-3/TRBV12-4
D: TRBD1
size: .